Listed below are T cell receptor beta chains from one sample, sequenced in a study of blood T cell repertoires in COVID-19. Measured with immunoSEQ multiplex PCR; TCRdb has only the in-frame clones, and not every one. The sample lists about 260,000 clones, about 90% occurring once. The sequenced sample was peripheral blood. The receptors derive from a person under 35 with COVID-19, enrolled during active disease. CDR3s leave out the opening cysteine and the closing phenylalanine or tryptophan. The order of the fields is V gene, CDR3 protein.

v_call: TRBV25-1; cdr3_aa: ASSEDGQGYEQY
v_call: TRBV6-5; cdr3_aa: ASSYSWTLNTEAF
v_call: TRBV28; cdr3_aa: ATQEGSSYNEQF
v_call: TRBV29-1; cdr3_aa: SVDQGEFGNEQF
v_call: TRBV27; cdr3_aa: ASTLTSGRADTQY
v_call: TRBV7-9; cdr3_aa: ASSTGTSGTQY
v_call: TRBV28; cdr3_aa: ASSFSSSSYNEQF
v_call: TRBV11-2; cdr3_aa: ASSSPSSGSSEQF
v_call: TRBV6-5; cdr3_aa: ASNLGGSGADTQY
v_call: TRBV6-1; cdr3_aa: ASSEALLVNSYEQY
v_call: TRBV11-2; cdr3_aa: ASSSRDDREKLF
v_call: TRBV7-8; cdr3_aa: ASSLGGGLRGDGNQPQH
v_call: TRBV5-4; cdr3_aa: ASSSGYSGNTIY
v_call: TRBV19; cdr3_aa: ASLRGDSSSEAF
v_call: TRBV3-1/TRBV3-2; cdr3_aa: ASSHSRPYEQY
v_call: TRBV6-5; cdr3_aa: ASSYRGSYEQY
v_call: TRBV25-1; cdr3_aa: ASRPDRSYEQY
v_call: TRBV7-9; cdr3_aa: ASSPWTEETQY
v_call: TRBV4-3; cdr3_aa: ASSQAGQGTNEQY
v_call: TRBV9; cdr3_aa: ASSVGGSIPDTQY
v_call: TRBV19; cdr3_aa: ASSHGTGGPYEQY
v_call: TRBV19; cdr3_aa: ASSISGPTSYEQY
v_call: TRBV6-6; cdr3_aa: ASSYQQGYTGELF
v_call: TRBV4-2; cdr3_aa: ASSQGAGVRTDTQY
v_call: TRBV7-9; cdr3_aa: ASWGRDTQY
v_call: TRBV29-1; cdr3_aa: SAEVDIAGENTGELF
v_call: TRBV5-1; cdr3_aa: ASSLALAGGRDEQF
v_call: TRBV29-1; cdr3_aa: SVLAGEQY
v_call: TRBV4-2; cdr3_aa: ASSQDRGGHNSPLH
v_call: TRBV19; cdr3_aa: ASSDGQRYEQY
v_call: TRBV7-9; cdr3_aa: ASSHGSGSPQETQY
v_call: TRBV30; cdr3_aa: AWDRDRGQNGYT
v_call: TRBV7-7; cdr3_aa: ASSLMLNEKLF
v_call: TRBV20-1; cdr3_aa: SASLGTGVEQY
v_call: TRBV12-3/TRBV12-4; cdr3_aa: ASSPDGVNEQF
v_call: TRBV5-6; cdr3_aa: ASSFEGGDTQY
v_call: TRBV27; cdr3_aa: ASSPLQGMDTEAF
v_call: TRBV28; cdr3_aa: ASSPRQGTYEQY
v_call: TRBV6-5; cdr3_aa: ASGEGETGELF
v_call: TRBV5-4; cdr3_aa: ASSSTGSSYEQY
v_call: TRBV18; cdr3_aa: ASSPNRRETQY
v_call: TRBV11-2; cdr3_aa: ASSFPGLAGNNEQF
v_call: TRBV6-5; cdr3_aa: ASSYSMSPSVYEQY
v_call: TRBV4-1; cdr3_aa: ASSQMDSPSTDTQY
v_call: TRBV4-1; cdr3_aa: ASSHPGTSVNEQF
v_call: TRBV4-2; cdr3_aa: ASSPGTSGPYNEQF
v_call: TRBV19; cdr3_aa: ASSTTGDQPQH
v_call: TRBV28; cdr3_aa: ASSLQGKYYEQY
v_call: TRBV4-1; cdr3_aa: ASSQVRLDRTIYEQY
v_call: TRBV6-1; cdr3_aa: ASSEERLDRRTDTQY
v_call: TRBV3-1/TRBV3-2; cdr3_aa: ASSLRQGGVDTQY
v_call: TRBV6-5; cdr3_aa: ASSLLAGYNEQF
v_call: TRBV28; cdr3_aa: ASSFRTGPSTDTQY
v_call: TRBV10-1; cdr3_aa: ASSESATSTKREGKNIQY